Below are 18 T cell receptor beta chains sequenced from a single sample in a study of CD8+ T cells in alopecia areata. Reverse transcription of extracted RNA yielded cDNA, which provided the sequencing template. Data came from immunoSEQ multiplex PCR; TCRdb stores just in-frame clones and leaves some out. The sample holds 95,000 to 110,000 clones; approximately 60% are singletons and the top ten take about 9%. Sequencing was carried out using CD4+ T cells sorted from blood. All receptors come from a human donor in good health.

The table lists this clone with a count of one. A read error may account for a junction end that differs from germline. CDR3 sequence reads: CASREEGLSGNTIYF. The CDR3 coding sequence is TGTGCCAGCAGGGAAGAAGGCCTCTCTGGAAACACCATATATTTT. The chain combines TRBV6-1 with TRBJ1-3; D is uncertain. The CDR3 consists of 15 residues. The V gene's germline CDR1 is MNHNS and CDR2 SASEGT.

This chain joins TRBV9 and TRBJ2-1; weak D call: TRBD1 (6 bases). Germline V gene data show CDR1 as SGDLS and CDR2 as YYNGEE. The CDR3 totals 16 residues. Trimming shortened V by 3 bases and J by 2 bases, and 15 bases separated the two germline ends. The CDR3 DNA reads as TGTGCCAGCAGCGCCACGACAGGCTATGCCTACAATGAGCAGTTCTTC. This encodes CASSATTGYAYNEQFF. The full variable domain, with the rest looked up from reference TRBV9 and TRBJ2-1, is DSGVTQTPKHLITATGQRVTLRCSPRSGDLSVYWYQQSLDQGLQFLIQYYNGEERAKGNILERFSAQQFPDLHSELNLSSLELGDSALYFCASSATTGYAYNEQFFGPGTRLTVL.

This clone showed up just a few times. The rearrangement uses TRBV5-1 and TRBJ2-7, with TRBD1 matching 7 bases. V lost 4 bases and J lost 6; bases outside the gene matches: 4. CDR1 is SGHRS and CDR2 is YFSETQ in the germline V gene. The CDR3 consists of 12 residues. CDR3 DNA: TGCGCCAGCAGCCTCCGACAGGGCGAGCAGTACTTC. Translation: CASSLRQGEQYF. The full variable domain, its missing parts supplied by reference TRBV5-1 and TRBJ2-7, is KAGVTQTPRYLIKTRGQQVTLSCSPISGHRSVSWYQQTPGQGLQFLFEYFSETQRNKGNFPGRFSGRQFSNSRSEMNVSTLELGDSALYLCASSLRQGEQYFGPGTRLTVT.

The chain links TRBV5-6 to TRBJ1-1, with D uncertain. The length of the CDR3 is 13 residues. Trimming pared 1 base from V and 4 bases from J, leaving 8 bases between. The germline V gene encodes CDR1 SGHDT and CDR2 YYEEEE. The CDR3: CASSLYYFTEAFF. For the CDR3, the DNA is TGTGCCAGCAGCTTGTACTATTTCACTGAAGCTTTCTTT.

This clone has a handful of counts. The chain couples TRBV2 to TRBJ2-1; TRBD2 matches at 15 bases. V shed 2 bases, J shed 3 bases, and the junction held 5 bases outside the gene matches. This CDR3 region has 18 residues. Germline CDR1 reads SNHLY; CDR2 reads FYNNEI. CDR3 in amino acids: CASSEPGLAGGHYNEQFF. Written as DNA, the CDR3 is TGTGCCAGCAGTGAACCGGGACTAGCGGGGGGACACTACAATGAGCAGTTCTTC.

Details on this clone: Other nucleotide sequences in the sample specify the same CDR3. The rearrangement joins TRBV5-1 to TRBJ2-2; 8 bases are a match to TRBD1. The CDR3 spans 14 residues. The germline CDR1 and CDR2 sequences are SGHRS and YFSETQ. Unmatched junction bases numbered 3, after V lost 5 bases and J lost 3 bases. CDR3: CASRPGQDTGELFF. The CDR3 bases are TGCGCCAGCAGACCGGGACAGGACACCGGGGAGCTGTTTTTT.

A few counts support this clone. Other DNA sequences from this sample encode an identical CDR3 as well. V is TRBV5-1 and J is TRBJ2-1; no clear D gene. V was clipped by 0 bases and J by 4 bases, with 5 bases between them. The germline V gene has CDR1 SGHRS and CDR2 YFSETQ. The CDR3 sequence is 13 residues long. DNA of the CDR3: TGCGCCAGCAGCTTGGGGAGTTACAATGAGCAGTTCTTC. It translates to CASSLGSYNEQFF. The variable domain in full, with the rest retrieved from reference TRBV5-1 and TRBJ2-1, is KAGVTQTPRYLIKTRGQQVTLSCSPISGHRSVSWYQQTPGQGLQFLFEYFSETQRNKGNFPGRFSGRQFSNSRSEMNVSTLELGDSALYLCASSLGSYNEQFFGPGTRLTVL.

The chain recombines TRBV28 with TRBJ1-1; D unresolved. CDR3 size: 13 residues. Germline V gene sequence: CDR1 MDHEN, CDR2 SYDVKM. V was cut by 2 bases and J by 4 bases, with 8 bases left in between. CDR3 loop: CASSLGQRTEAFF. In nucleotides, the CDR3 is TGTGCCAGCAGTTTAGGGCAGCGCACTGAAGCTTTCTTT.

This chain connects TRBV2 to TRBJ2-3; 8 bases line up with TRBD1. The V segment lost 7 bases and the J segment 1 base; nucleotides outside the gene matches: 4. The CDR3 is made up of 14 amino acids. Germline V gene data show CDR1 as SNHLY and CDR2 as FYNNEI. CDR3 loop: CASMGDRRTDTQYF. In DNA form, the CDR3 reads TGTGCCAGCATGGGGGACAGGCGCACAGATACGCAGTATTTT.

This clone was counted only a few times. The CDR3 sequence: CSVPYGQGNTEAFF. The CDR3 DNA is TGCAGCGTTCCCTACGGACAGGGGAACACTGAAGCTTTCTTT. The V gene is TRBV29-1, the J gene TRBJ1-1; TRBD1 aligns across 8 bases. V gave up 5 bases and J gave up 1 base; unmatched junction bases: 6. This CDR3 has 14 residues. Germline CDR1 is SQVTM and CDR2 is ANQGSEA.

V gene TRBV9 combines with J gene TRBJ1-2; possibly TRBD1 for D (5 bases). The CDR3 runs 15 residues. V dropped 0 bases and J dropped 0 bases, with 9 bases sitting between them. Germline V gives CDR1 SGDLS, CDR2 YYNGEE. The CDR3 region is CASSVATGPNYGYTF. CDR3 in DNA: TGTGCCAGCAGCGTAGCTACGGGACCTAACTATGGCTACACCTTC.

This clone was recorded a few times. This sequence joins TRBV18 and TRBJ2-1, with 13 bases lining up with TRBD2. The CDR3 has 20 residues. In germline, CDR1 is KGHSH, CDR2 LQKENI. Unmatched junction bases numbered 8, after V lost 0 bases and J lost 0 bases. The CDR3 coding sequence is TGTGCCAGCTCACCACCGGGACTAGCGGGGTTGTACCCCTCCTACAATGAGCAGTTCTTC. Its translation: CASSPPGLAGLYPSYNEQFF.

This chain links TRBV29-1 with TRBJ1-3, with a tentative D call TRBD1 (6 bases). Germline lookup yields CDR1 SQVTM and CDR2 ANQGSEA. CDR3 length: 13 amino acids. V was pared by 5 bases and J by 4 bases, with 12 bases between. Here the CDR3 reads CSVQQGGGNTIYF. The DNA of the CDR3 is TGCAGCGTTCAACAGGGAGGGGGAAACACCATATATTTT.

This sequence joins TRBV6-6 and TRBJ2-4, with D perhaps matching TRBD1 (6 bases). Trimming cost V 6 bases and J 6 bases, with 12 bases left between them. Germline V gives CDR1 MNHNY, CDR2 SVGAGI (reference sequence). The CDR3 runs 13 residues. In nucleotides, the CDR3 is TGTGCCAGCAGCCCTGGACAGCCAAACATTCAGTACTTC. It is translated as CASSPGQPNIQYF.

The chain uses TRBV6-1 and TRBJ2-7, with 7 nucleotides matching TRBD1. The CDR3 contains 14 residues. Per germline, CDR1 MNHNS and CDR2 SASEGT. Losses at the gene ends were 6 bases for V and 1 base for J; bases not matched to a gene: 6. The CDR3 protein is CASSFQQGSYEQYF. CDR3 nucleotide sequence: TGTGCCAGCAGCTTCCAACAGGGGTCCTACGAGCAGTACTTC.

This clone has just one count. The chain combines TRBV2 with TRBJ1-6; weak D call: TRBD1 (6 bases). Per the germline V gene, CDR1 is SNHLY and CDR2 is FYNNEI. V was pared by 5 bases and J by 7 bases, with 12 bases between. CDR3 length: 14 amino acids. The CDR3 DNA is TGTGCCAGCAGTTTCAAAGGGGGAAATTCACCCCTCCACTTT. It specifies CASSFKGGNSPLHF.

This chain links TRBV20-1 with TRBJ2-1, with D hard to call. Germline CDR1 DFQATT, CDR2 SNEGSKA (reference sequence). The CDR3 is made up of 10 amino acids. The CDR3 loop is CRYRYNEQFF. The CDR3, as DNA: TGCAGATACAGATACAATGAGCAGTTCTTC.

The chain carries TRBV30 and TRBJ1-2, with D hard to call. The CDR3 length is 12 residues. The V gene's germline CDR1 is GTSNPN and CDR2 SVGIG (reference sequence). V lost 0 bases and J 4 bases, leaving 6 bases between the germline ends. CDR3 sequence reads: CAWSVSSYGYTF. DNA for the CDR3: TGTGCCTGGAGTGTATCTTCCTATGGCTACACCTTC.